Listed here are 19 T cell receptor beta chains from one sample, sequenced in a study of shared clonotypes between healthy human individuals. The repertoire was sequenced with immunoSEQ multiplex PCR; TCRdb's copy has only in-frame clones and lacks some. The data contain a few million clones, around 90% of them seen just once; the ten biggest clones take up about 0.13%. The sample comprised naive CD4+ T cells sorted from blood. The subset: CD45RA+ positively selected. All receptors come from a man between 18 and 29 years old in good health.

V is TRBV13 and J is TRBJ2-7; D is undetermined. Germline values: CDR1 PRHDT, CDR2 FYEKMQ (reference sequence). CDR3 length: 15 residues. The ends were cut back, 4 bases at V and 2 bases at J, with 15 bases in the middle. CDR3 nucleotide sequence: TGTGCCAGCAGCTGGTTCGAGAGGCCCACCTACGAGCAGTACTTC. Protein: CASSWFERPTYEQYF.

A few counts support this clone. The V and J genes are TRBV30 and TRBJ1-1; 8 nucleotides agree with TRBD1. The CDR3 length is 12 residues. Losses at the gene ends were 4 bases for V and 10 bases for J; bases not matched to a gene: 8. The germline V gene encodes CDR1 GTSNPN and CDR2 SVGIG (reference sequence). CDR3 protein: CAWTAGGGVAFF. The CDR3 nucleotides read TGTGCCTGGACGGCAGGGGGCGGGGTAGCTTTCTTT.

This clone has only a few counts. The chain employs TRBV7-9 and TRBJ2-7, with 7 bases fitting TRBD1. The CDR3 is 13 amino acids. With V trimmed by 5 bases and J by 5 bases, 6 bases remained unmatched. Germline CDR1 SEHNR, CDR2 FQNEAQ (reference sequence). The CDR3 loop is CASSPTGLDEQYF. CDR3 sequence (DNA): TGTGCCAGCAGCCCGACAGGGTTAGACGAGCAGTACTTC.

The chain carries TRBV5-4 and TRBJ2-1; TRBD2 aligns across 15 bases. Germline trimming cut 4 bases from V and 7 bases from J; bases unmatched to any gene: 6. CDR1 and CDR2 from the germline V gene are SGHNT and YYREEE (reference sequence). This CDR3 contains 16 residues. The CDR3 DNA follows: TGTGCCAGCAGCGAGGGGACTAGCGGGAGGTCTAATGAGCAGTTCTTC. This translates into CASSEGTSGRSNEQFF.

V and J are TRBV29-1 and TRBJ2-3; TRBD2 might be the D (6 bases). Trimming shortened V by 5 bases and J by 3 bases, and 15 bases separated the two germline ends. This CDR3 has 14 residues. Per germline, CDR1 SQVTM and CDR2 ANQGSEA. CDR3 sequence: CSVIPGGLTDTQYF. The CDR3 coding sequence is TGCAGCGTTATCCCCGGGGGACTTACAGATACGCAGTATTTT.

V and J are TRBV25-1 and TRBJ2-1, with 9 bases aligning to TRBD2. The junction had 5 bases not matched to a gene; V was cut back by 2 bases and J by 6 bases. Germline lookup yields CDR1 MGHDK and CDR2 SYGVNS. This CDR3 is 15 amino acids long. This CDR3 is CASSEGLAGTNEQFF. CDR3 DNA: TGTGCCAGCAGTGAAGGGCTAGCGGGAACCAATGAGCAGTTCTTC.

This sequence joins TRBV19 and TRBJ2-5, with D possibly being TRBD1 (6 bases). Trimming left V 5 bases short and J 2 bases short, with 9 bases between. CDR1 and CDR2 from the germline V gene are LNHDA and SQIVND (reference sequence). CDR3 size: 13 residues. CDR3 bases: TGTGCCAGTAGTCCCAGGGGTCAAGAGACCCAGTACTTC. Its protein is CASSPRGQETQYF.

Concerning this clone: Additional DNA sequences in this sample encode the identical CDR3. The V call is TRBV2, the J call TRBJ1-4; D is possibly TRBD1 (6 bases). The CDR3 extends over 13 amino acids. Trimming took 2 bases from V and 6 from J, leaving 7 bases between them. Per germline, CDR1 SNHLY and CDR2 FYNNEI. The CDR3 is CASSERGDEKLFF. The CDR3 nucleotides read TGTGCCAGCAGTGAAAGGGGGGATGAAAAACTGTTTTTT.

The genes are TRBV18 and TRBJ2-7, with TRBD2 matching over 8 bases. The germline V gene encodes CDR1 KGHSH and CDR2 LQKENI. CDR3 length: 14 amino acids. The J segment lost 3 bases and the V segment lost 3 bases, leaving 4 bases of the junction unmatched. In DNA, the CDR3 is TGTGCCAGCTCACCCCGGGCGGGGGGCTACGAGCAGTACTTC. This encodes CASSPRAGGYEQYF.

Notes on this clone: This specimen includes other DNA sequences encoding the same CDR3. The CDR3 loop is CASSSGSQETQYF. CDR3 sequence (DNA): TGTGCCAGCTCATCCGGGTCCCAAGAGACCCAGTACTTC. The chain is built from TRBV18 and TRBJ2-5; D gene unclear. CDR1 is KGHSH, CDR2 LQKENI, per germline. V lost 5 bases and J 1 base, leaving 8 bases between the germline ends. The CDR3 loop spans 13 amino acids.

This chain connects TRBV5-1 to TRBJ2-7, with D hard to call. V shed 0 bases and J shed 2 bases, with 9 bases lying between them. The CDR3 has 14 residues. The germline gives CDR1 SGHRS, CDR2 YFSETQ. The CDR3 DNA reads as TGCGCCAGCAGCTTGGAACCGGCAGCCTACGAGCAGTACTTC. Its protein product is CASSLEPAAYEQYF.

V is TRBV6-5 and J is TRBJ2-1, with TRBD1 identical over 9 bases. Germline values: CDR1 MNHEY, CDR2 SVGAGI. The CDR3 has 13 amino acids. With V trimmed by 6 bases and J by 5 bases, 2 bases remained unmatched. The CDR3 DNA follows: TGTGCCAGCAGCCGACAGGGGGACAATGAGCAGTTCTTC. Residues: CASSRQGDNEQFF.

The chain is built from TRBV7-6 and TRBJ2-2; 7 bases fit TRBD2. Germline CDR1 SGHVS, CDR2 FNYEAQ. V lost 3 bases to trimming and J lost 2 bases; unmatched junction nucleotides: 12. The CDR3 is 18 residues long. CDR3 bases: TGTGCCAGCAGCTTGTCTGACCTAGCGGAAGGCAACACCGGGGAGCTGTTTTTT. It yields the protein CASSLSDLAEGNTGELFF.

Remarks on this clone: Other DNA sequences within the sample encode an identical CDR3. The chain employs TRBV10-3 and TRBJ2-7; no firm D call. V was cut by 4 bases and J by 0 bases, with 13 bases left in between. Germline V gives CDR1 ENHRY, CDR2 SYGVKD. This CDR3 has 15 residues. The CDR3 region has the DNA TGTGCCATCAGTGGGGTCTCTGGTTCCTCCTACGAGCAGTACTTC. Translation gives CAISGVSGSSYEQYF.

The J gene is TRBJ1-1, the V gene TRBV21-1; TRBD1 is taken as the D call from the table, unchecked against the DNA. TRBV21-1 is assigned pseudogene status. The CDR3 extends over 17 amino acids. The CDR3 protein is CASRSKAEFRRGPEAFF. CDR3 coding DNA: TGTGCCAGCAGATCGAAGGCCGAATTTCGCAGGGGACCTGAAGCTTTCTTT.

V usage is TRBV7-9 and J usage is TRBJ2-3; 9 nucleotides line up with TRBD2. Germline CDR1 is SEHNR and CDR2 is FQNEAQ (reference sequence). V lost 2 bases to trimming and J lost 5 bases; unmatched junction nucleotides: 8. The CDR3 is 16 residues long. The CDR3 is CASSLHFAGGGDTQYF. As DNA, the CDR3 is TGTGCCAGCAGCTTACACTTTGCGGGAGGGGGAGATACGCAGTATTTT.

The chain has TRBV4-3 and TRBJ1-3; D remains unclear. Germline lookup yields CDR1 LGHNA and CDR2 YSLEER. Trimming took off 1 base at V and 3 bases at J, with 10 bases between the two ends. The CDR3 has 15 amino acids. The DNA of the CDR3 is TGCGCCAGCAGCCAAGGCCCACAGAGTGGAAACACCATATATTTT. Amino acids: CASSQGPQSGNTIYF.

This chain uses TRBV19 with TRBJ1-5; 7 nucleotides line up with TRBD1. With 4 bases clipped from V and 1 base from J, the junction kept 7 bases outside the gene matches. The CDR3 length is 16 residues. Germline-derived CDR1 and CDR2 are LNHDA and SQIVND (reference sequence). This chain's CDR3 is CASSNKGAKSNQPQHF. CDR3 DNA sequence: TGTGCCAGTAGTAATAAGGGGGCAAAGAGCAATCAGCCCCAGCATTTT.

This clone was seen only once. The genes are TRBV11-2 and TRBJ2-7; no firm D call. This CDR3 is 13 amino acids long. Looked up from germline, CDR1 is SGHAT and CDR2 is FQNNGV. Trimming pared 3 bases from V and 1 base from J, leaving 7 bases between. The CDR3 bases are TGTGCCAGCAGCTTCGAAGCGTCCTACGAGCAGTACTTC. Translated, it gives CASSFEASYEQYF.